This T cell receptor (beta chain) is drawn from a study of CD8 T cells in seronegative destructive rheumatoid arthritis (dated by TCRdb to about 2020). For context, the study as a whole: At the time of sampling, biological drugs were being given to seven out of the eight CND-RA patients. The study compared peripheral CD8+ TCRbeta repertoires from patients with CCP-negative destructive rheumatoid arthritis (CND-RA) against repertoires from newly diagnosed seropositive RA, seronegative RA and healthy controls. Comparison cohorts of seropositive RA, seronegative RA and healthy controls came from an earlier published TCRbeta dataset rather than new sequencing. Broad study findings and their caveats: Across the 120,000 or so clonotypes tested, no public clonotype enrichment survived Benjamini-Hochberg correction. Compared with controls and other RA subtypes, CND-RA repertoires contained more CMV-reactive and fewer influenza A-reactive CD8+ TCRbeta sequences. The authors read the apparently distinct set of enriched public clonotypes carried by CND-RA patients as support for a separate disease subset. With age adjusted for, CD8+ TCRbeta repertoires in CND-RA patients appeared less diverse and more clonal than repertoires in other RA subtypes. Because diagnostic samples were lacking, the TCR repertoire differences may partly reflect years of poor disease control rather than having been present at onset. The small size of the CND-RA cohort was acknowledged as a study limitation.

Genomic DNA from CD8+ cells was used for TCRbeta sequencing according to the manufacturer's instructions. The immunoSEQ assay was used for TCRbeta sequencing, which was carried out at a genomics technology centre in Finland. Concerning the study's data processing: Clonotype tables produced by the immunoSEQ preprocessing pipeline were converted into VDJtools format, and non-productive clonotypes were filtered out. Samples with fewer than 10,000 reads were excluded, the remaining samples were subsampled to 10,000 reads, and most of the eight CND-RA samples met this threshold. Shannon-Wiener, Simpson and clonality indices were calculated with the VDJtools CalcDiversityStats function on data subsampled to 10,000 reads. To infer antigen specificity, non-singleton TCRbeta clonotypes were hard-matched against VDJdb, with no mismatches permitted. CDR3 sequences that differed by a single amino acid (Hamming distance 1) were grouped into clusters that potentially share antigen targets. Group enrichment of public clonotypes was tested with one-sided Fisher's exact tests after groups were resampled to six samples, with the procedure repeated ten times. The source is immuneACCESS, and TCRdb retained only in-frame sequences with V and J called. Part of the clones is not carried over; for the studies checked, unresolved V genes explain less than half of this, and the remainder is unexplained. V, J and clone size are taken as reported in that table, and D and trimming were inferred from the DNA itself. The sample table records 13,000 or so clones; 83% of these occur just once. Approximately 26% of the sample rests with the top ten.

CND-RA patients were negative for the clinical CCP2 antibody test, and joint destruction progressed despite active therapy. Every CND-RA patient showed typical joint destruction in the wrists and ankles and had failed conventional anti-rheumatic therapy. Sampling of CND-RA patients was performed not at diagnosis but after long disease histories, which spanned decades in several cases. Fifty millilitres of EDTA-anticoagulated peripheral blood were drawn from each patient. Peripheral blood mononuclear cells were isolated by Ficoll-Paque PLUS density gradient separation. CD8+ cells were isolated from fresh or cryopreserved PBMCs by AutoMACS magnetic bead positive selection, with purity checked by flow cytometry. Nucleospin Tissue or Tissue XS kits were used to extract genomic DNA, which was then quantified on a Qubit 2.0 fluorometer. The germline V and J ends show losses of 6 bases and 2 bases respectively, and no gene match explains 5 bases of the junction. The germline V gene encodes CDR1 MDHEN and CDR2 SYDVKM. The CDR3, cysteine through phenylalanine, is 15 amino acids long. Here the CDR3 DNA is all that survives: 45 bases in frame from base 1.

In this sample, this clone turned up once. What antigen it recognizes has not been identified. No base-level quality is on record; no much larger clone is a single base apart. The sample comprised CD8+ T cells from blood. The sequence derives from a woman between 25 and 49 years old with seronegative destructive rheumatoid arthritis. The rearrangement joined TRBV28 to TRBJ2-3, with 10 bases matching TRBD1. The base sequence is TGTGCCAGCAGACCAGGACAGGGGGACACAGATACGCAGTATTTT. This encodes CASRPGQGDTDTQYF.